The 15 T cell receptor beta chains below all came from one sample that was sequenced in a study of T cell repertoires in cytomegalovirus infection. Their antigens remain unidentified. TCRdb itself ran the reads through MiXCR, one entry per CDR3 protein. Altogether under 350,000 distinct CDR3 sequences are present, roughly a fifth being singletons, with the ten largest covering approximately 19%. The input for sequencing was cultured PBMCs, taken from culture after CMV antigen stimulation. The receptors here all came from a human donor in good health (CMV status not recorded). Some clones in this sample may be carry-over from other donors' samples.

A few counts support this clonotype. The chain joins TRBV19 to TRBJ2-3; D gene uncertain. The germline V and J ends were trimmed by 4 bases and 5 bases, with 7 bases remaining between them. Per the germline V gene, CDR1 is LNHDA and CDR2 is SQIVND (reference sequence). This CDR3 region has 12 residues. CDR3 nucleotide sequence: TGTGCCAGTAGTAGGGTGGGAGATACGCAGTATTTT. Its translation: CASSRVGDTQYF.

This clonotype was observed a few times. The V and J genes are TRBV9 and TRBJ2-1, with D perhaps given as TRBD1 or TRBD2 (5 bases each). CDR3 length: 15 amino acids. V lost 5 bases to trimming and J lost 3 bases, with 15 bases between them. Germline V gene sequence: CDR1 SGDLS, CDR2 YYNGEE. As DNA, the CDR3 is TGTGCCAGCAGGGCTACCGGGACCGACTACAATGAGCAGTTCTTC. This codes for CASRATGTDYNEQFF.

This clonotype was seen many times. The chain carries TRBV7-2 and TRBJ2-3, with D possibly matching TRBD1 (7 bases). The CDR3 is made up of 16 amino acids. Germline values: CDR1 SGHTA, CDR2 FQGNSA. Trimming left V 6 bases short and J 4 bases short, with 20 bases between. CDR3 loop: CASRAGQLTLADTQYF. CDR3 bases: TGTGCCAGCAGGGCGGGACAGCTCACGCTAGCAGATACGCAGTATTTT. Drawing the rest from reference TRBV7-2 and TRBJ2-3, the complete variable domain is GAGVSQSPSNKVTEKGKDVELRCDPISGHTALYWYRQSLGQGLEFLIYFQGNSAPDKSGLPSDRFSAERTGGSVSTLTIQRTQQEDSAVYLCASRAGQLTLADTQYFGPGTRLTVL.

The chain couples TRBV7-4 to TRBJ2-5, with TRBD2 identical over 8 bases. This CDR3 has 16 amino acids. Trimming cost V 1 base and J 1 base; bases outside gene matches: 5. Looked up from germline, CDR1 is SGHVT and CDR2 is SQSDAQ. The CDR3 DNA reads TGTGCCAGCAGCTTAGATCTAGCGGGCCGCCAAGAGACCCAGTACTTC. It encodes CASSLDLAGRQETQYF.

The chain uses TRBV6-2 or TRBV6-3 and TRBJ1-2; D is unclear. This CDR3 contains 13 residues. V dropped 5 bases and J dropped 8 bases, with 15 bases sitting between them. The germline gives CDR1 MNHEY, CDR2 SVGEGT. CDR3 loop: CASSRQMSGGYTF. The DNA of the CDR3 is TGTGCCAGCAGTCGCCAGATGTCAGGAGGCTACACCTTC.

There are many counts of this clonotype. The chain combines TRBV7-9 with TRBJ2-7; D perhaps matches TRBD1 (5 bases). Per the germline V gene, CDR1 is SEHNR and CDR2 is FQNEAQ (reference sequence). The CDR3 is 13 residues long. Trimming took off 0 bases at V and 7 bases at J, with 10 bases between the two ends. CDR3 nucleotide sequence: TGTGCCAGCAGCTTAGCAGGGGTGGAAGAGCAGTACTTC. Its protein product is CASSLAGVEEQYF.

The chain carries TRBV3-1 and TRBJ2-5; D possibly corresponds to TRBD2 (5 bases). V was pared by 3 bases and J by 5 bases, with 13 bases between. This CDR3 is 14 amino acids long. CDR1 is LGHDT and CDR2 is YNNKEL in the germline V gene (reference sequence). CDR3 nucleotide sequence: TGTGCCAGCAGCCAGAGCACTAGTTCTGAGACCCAGTACTTC. It translates to CASSQSTSSETQYF.

The CDR3 sequence is CASSFTMGGGPHNEQFF. CDR3 sequence (DNA): TGCGCCAGCAGTTTTACCATGGGCGGGGGACCACACAATGAGCAGTTCTTC. V and J are TRBV5-1 and TRBJ2-1, with 7 positions matching TRBD2. After removal of 5 bases from V and 5 bases from J, the junction contained 16 bases not matched to a gene. Germline CDR1 SGHRS, CDR2 YFSETQ. CDR3 length: 17 residues. Filled out from reference TRBV5-1 and TRBJ2-1, the complete variable domain reads KAGVTQTPRYLIKTRGQQVTLSCSPISGHRSVSWYQQTPGQGLQFLFEYFSETQRNKGNFPGRFSGRQFSNSRSEMNVSTLELGDSALYLCASSFTMGGGPHNEQFFGPGTRLTVL.

This clonotype was counted between two and nine times. The rearrangement joins TRBV5-4 to TRBJ1-6, with no clear D. This CDR3 contains 15 residues. V was clipped by 0 bases and J by 4 bases, with 8 bases between them. CDR1 and CDR2 from the germline V gene are SGHNT and YYREEE (reference sequence). CDR3 protein: CASSLDSLYNSPLHF. CDR3 nucleotides: TGTGCCAGCAGCTTGGACAGTTTGTATAATTCACCCCTCCACTTT. Looking up the rest from reference TRBV5-4 and TRBJ1-6 gives the full variable domain: ETGVTQSPTHLIKTRGQQVTLRCSSQSGHNTVSWYQQALGQGPQFIFQYYREEENGRGNFPPRFSGLQFPNYSSELNVNALELDDSALYLCASSLDSLYNSPLHFGNGTRLTVT.

This rearrangement joins TRBV14 to TRBJ1-2, with 7 positions matching TRBD1. V shed 3 bases, J shed 3 bases, and the junction held 4 bases outside the gene matches. This CDR3 is 14 amino acids long. Germline CDR1 and CDR2: SGHDN and FVKESK. This chain's CDR3 is CASSHSDRDYGYTF. The CDR3 DNA reads TGTGCCAGCAGCCACTCCGACAGGGACTATGGCTACACCTTC. Combining the CDR3 with reference TRBV14 and TRBJ1-2 gives the whole variable domain EAGVTQFPSHSVIEKGQTVTLRCDPISGHDNLYWYRRVMGKEIKFLLHFVKESKQDESGMPNNRFLAERTGGTYSTLKVQPAELEDSGVYFCASSHSDRDYGYTFGSGTRLTVV.

This clonotype was seen many times. The chain recombines TRBV11-2 with TRBJ2-3; 7 nucleotides line up with TRBD1. Germline V CDR1 and CDR2: SGHAT, FQNNGV. CDR3 length: 16 residues. J gave up 7 bases and V 3 bases, and 13 bases lay outside the gene matches. CDR3 in amino acids: CASSFQARGLPYTQYF. In DNA form, the CDR3 reads TGTGCCAGCAGCTTTCAGGCCAGGGGGTTACCGTATACGCAGTATTTT.

This clonotype has a handful of counts. The chain uses TRBV12-3 or TRBV12-4 and TRBJ2-2; the match to TRBD2 covers 16 bases. Losses at the gene ends were 7 bases for V and 8 bases for J; bases not matched to a gene: 10. The CDR3 covers 17 residues. In DNA form, the CDR3 reads TGTGCCAGCAATTCCGGGACTAGCGGGAGGGCCGAGGGGGAGCTGTTTTTT. It yields the protein CASNSGTSGRAEGELFF.

This rearrangement joins TRBV20-1 to TRBJ2-7, with D possibly TRBD2 on 6 matching bases. Germline CDR1 DFQATT, CDR2 SNEGSKA (reference sequence). CDR3 length: 17 residues. V was shortened by 1 base and J by 0 bases, with 19 bases between the two germline ends. This chain's CDR3 is CSARGTSRGLSSYEQYF. CDR3 coding DNA: TGCAGTGCTAGAGGAACTTCTCGGGGACTGAGCTCCTACGAGCAGTACTTC.

The chain recombines TRBV3-1 with TRBJ1-5, with 8 bases aligning to TRBD1. The CDR3 is made up of 16 amino acids. With 0 bases clipped from V and 6 bases from J, the junction kept 7 bases outside the gene matches. The germline gives CDR1 LGHDT, CDR2 YNNKEL (reference sequence). CDR3 sequence (DNA): TGTGCCAGCAGCCAAGAGGGCAGGGGGCGCCCTCAGCCCCAGCATTTT. Protein product: CASSQEGRGRPQPQHF.

The sample holds a few counts of this clonotype. The V and J genes are TRBV7-2 and TRBJ2-3; 8 bases are a match to TRBD2. The V gene end was trimmed by 1 base and the J gene end by 4 bases; junction bases not matched to a gene: 7. CDR1 and CDR2 (germline): SGHTA, FQGNSA. This CDR3 is built from 16 residues. Here the CDR3 reads CASSLDRGRTSDTQYF. The CDR3 region has the DNA TGTGCCAGCAGCTTAGATCGCGGGAGGACATCAGATACGCAGTATTTT.